The 27 T cell receptor beta chains given below trace back to one sample, sequenced in a study of Graves' ophthalmopathy and Graves' hyperthyroidism. The authors amplified TCR beta CDR3 regions, and they did so from RNA transcripts for repertoire sequencing. RT-PCR was first run with HTBI primers, then multiplex PCR in a second round. Using its own MiXCR run on the multiplex PCR reads, TCRdb lists one record per CDR3 protein. This table has some 350,000 distinct CDR3 sequences, about 18% appearing once. The sequencing input was peripheral blood. The source of these receptors is an adult woman with stable Graves' hyperthyroidism.

The sample holds many counts of this clonotype. J is TRBJ1-5 and V is TRBV6-2 or TRBV6-3, with TRBD1 identical over 7 bases. The ends lost 6 bases at V and 10 bases at J; junction bases unmatched: 15. Germline lookup yields CDR1 MNHEY and CDR2 SVGEGT. The CDR3 runs 15 residues. The CDR3 loop is CASRPGRGSLQPQHF. In nucleotides, the CDR3 is TGTGCCAGCAGGCCCGGCAGGGGGTCTTTACAACCCCAGCATTTT.

V gene TRBV5-1 combines with J gene TRBJ2-7; TRBD1 aligns across 10 bases. The CDR3 length is 15 residues. V lost 4 bases, J lost 5 bases, and 9 bases stayed unmatched. The V gene's germline CDR1 is SGHRS and CDR2 YFSETQ. The CDR3 here is CASSISGTGDNEQYF. CDR3 in DNA: TGCGCCAGCAGCATTTCCGGGACAGGGGACAACGAGCAGTACTTC.

In its sample, this clonotype was seen once. The chain couples TRBV2 to TRBJ1-1; D is uncertain. Germline CDR1 is SNHLY and CDR2 is FYNNEI. Trimming pared 7 bases from V and 7 bases from J, leaving 19 bases between. CDR3 length: 14 amino acids. CDR3 nucleotides: TGTGCCAGCATCAGTGCAACGGGTTTGGGTGAAGCTTTCTTT. It yields the protein CASISATGLGEAFF.

This clonotype was seen a handful of times. This rearrangement joins TRBV7-3 to TRBJ2-1, with 7 bases that match TRBD1. J gave up 4 bases and V 3 bases, and 3 bases lay outside the gene matches. The CDR3 runs 14 residues. The germline V gene has CDR1 SGHTA and CDR2 FQGTGA. CDR3 region: CASSLGQTYNEQFF. DNA for the CDR3: TGTGCCAGCAGCTTGGGACAGACTTACAATGAGCAGTTCTTC.

This clonotype was observed at least ten times. The chain carries TRBV20-1 and TRBJ1-6, with D possibly matching TRBD1 (5 bases). V gave up 0 bases and J gave up 10 bases, with 10 bases separating them. The germline CDR1 and CDR2 sequences are DFQATT and SNEGSKA (reference sequence). CDR3 length equals 13 residues. The CDR3 loop reads CSARDPGESPLHF. CDR3 in DNA: TGCAGTGCTAGAGATCCGGGGGAATCACCCCTCCACTTT.

This clonotype has ten or more counts. V usage is TRBV12-3 or TRBV12-4 and J usage is TRBJ2-7, with D unresolved. Trimming pared 2 bases from V and 3 bases from J, leaving 14 bases between. CDR3 size: 15 residues. The CDR3 region is CASSLRASGYYEQYF. The CDR3 coding sequence is TGTGCCAGCAGTTTAAGGGCCTCCGGGTACTACGAGCAGTACTTC.

This clonotype was observed many times. The chain has TRBV29-1 and TRBJ2-7, with D perhaps matching TRBD1 or TRBD2 (5 bases each). The length of the CDR3 is 14 residues. From germline, CDR1 is SQVTM and CDR2 ANQGSEA. V gave up 4 bases and J gave up 1 base, with 14 bases separating them. The CDR3 sequence: CSVAGALTSYEQYF. CDR3 bases: TGCAGCGTTGCCGGGGCACTCACGTCCTACGAGCAGTACTTC.

This clonotype was seen ten or more times. The chain carries TRBV20-1 and TRBJ1-2, with 8 nucleotides matching TRBD1. Trimming at V came to 6 bases and at J to 4 bases, leaving 16 bases not matched to a gene. CDR1 and CDR2 from the germline V gene are DFQATT and SNEGSKA (reference sequence). There are 16 residues in the CDR3. CDR3 protein: CSAIRPGQASLYGYTF. The CDR3 bases are TGCAGTGCCATAAGACCGGGACAGGCGAGTCTCTATGGCTACACCTTC.

This clonotype was observed at least ten times. The chain is built from TRBV28 and TRBJ2-5; TRBD2 aligns across 15 bases. In germline, CDR1 is MDHEN, CDR2 SYDVKM. The CDR3 loop spans 18 amino acids. V lost 6 bases, J lost 5 bases, and 13 bases stayed unmatched. As DNA, the CDR3 is TGTGCCAGCAGAACCCAGAGGGGGACTAGCGGGAGGAGGGAGACCCAGTACTTC. It translates to CASRTQRGTSGRRETQYF.

This clonotype was counted ten times or more. The CDR3 does not end in the conserved phenylalanine or tryptophan, so this is likely a read error. V gene TRBV6-1 combines with J gene TRBJ2-7; possibly TRBD1 for D (6 bases). Trimming cost V 10 bases and J 0 bases, with 13 bases left between them. This CDR3 has 13 amino acids. Germline V gene lookup returns CDR1 MNHNS and CDR2 SASEGT. In nucleotides, the CDR3 is TGTGCCACCCGGGACAACAACTCCTACGAGCAGTACCTC. The encoded protein is CATRDNNSYEQYL.

This clonotype was detected ten times or more. The V gene is TRBV19, the J gene TRBJ1-1; 7 bases map to TRBD1. J gave up 1 base and V 5 bases, and 16 bases lay outside the gene matches. CDR3 length: 18 amino acids. Germline V CDR1 and CDR2: LNHDA, SQIVND (reference sequence). The CDR3 coding sequence is TGTGCCAGTAGTCCCTCGTACCGGGACAGAAGTAGGAACACTGAAGCTTTCTTT. Amino acid sequence: CASSPSYRDRSRNTEAFF.

This clonotype appeared many times. This sequence joins TRBV20-1 and TRBJ2-7; D ambiguous. The CDR3 runs to 17 residues. Germline V gives CDR1 DFQATT, CDR2 SNEGSKA (reference sequence). Trimming cost V 1 base and J 1 base, with 20 bases left between them. For the CDR3, the DNA is TGCAGTGCTAGAGGGGCAGACTTAGGTTCCCTTTCCTACGAGCAGTACTTC. It translates to CSARGADLGSLSYEQYF.

The chain combines TRBV2 with TRBJ1-1; 8 bases line up with TRBD1. This CDR3 spans 17 amino acids. V was clipped by 1 base and J by 1 base; unmatched bases: 8. Germline V gene lookup returns CDR1 SNHLY and CDR2 FYNNEI. In DNA form, the CDR3 reads TGTGCCAGCAGTGAAGGATCAGGGGGCCTCAAGAACACTGAAGCTTTCTTT. Translated, it gives CASSEGSGGLKNTEAFF.

The sample holds many counts of this clonotype. CDR3 in amino acids: CASAYVRGPGEQYF. The CDR3 nucleotides are TGCGCCAGCGCCTATGTTAGGGGGCCGGGAGAGCAGTACTTC. The V call is TRBV5-1, the J call TRBJ2-7; 7 bases are shared with TRBD1. V was clipped by 7 bases and J by 7 bases; unmatched bases: 14. This CDR3 is built from 14 residues. The germline CDR1 and CDR2 sequences are SGHRS and YFSETQ.

This clonotype was picked up many times. The rearrangement joins TRBV19 to TRBJ2-7, with 8 bases lining up with TRBD2. The CDR3 runs 14 residues. V was clipped by 10 bases and J by 6 bases; unmatched bases: 14. Germline V gene data show CDR1 as LNHDA and CDR2 as SQIVND (reference sequence). The CDR3 DNA follows: TGTGCCACAACGGGAGGGGTGCGGTCAACCGAGCAGTACTTC. Translating it yields CATTGGVRSTEQYF.

This clonotype has a count of ten or more. The V and J genes are TRBV6-1 and TRBJ2-7, with TRBD1 matching 7 bases. Germline V CDR1 and CDR2: MNHNS, SASEGT. V was pared by 6 bases and J by 3 bases, with 5 bases of the junction left unmatched. The CDR3 totals 13 residues. The CDR3: CASRTDRNYEQYF. The CDR3 region has the DNA TGTGCCAGCAGGACGGACAGGAACTACGAGCAGTACTTC.

Ten or more counts support this clonotype. This chain joins TRBV29-1 and TRBJ2-7, with D possibly called TRBD1 or TRBD2 (6 bases each). The length of the CDR3 is 12 residues. The germline gives CDR1 SQVTM, CDR2 ANQGSEA. V shed 7 bases and J shed 3 bases, with 13 bases lying between them. The CDR3 bases are TGCAGCGCTGCGGGACACGGCTACGAGCAGTACTTC. Its protein is CSAAGHGYEQYF.

This clonotype was counted many times. Here the CDR3 DNA reads TGCGCCAGCAGCCAGGACGACATCCCGGGACTAGCGGGAGTGTCCTACGAGCAGTACTTC. Its protein product is CASSQDDIPGLAGVSYEQYF. The rearrangement joins TRBV4-1 to TRBJ2-7, with 14 bases identical to TRBD2. The CDR3 consists of 20 residues. Germline lookup yields CDR1 MGHRA and CDR2 YSYEKL. V lost 3 bases, J lost 1 base, and 14 bases stayed unmatched.

Of note for this clonotype: It may be a read error: a sequence one base away is much more abundant. The chain is built from TRBV18 and TRBJ1-6; D gene uncertain. This CDR3 contains 17 residues. CDR1 and CDR2 from the germline V gene are KGHSH and LQKENI. Here the CDR3 reads CASSPLGGAGAISPPHF. CDR3 bases: TGTGCCAGCTCACCACTCGGCGGCGCGGGAGCCATCTCACCCCCCCACTTT.

This clonotype was detected many times. V gene TRBV20-1 combines with J gene TRBJ1-2; 12 bases agree with TRBD1. The germline CDR1 and CDR2 sequences are DFQATT and SNEGSKA (reference sequence). This CDR3 comprises 15 residues. V dropped 8 bases and J dropped 4; count of bases not matched to a gene: 11. CDR3 coding DNA: TGCAGTCCAATGGGGGGACAGGGGGCTGGCTATGGCTACACCTTC. The encoded protein is CSPMGGQGAGYGYTF.

This clonotype was detected many times. The chain recombines TRBV12-3 or TRBV12-4 with TRBJ1-2, with 9 bases identical to TRBD1. This CDR3 comprises 17 residues. Trimming removed 6 bases from V and 4 bases from J; junction bases left unmatched: 15. The CDR3 spells CASRTPRDRDAGYGYTF. CDR3 sequence (DNA): TGTGCCAGCAGAACGCCCCGGGACAGGGATGCAGGCTATGGCTACACCTTC.

This clonotype has ten or more counts. The rearrangement uses TRBV19 and TRBJ1-5; D is unresolved. V lost 10 bases and J lost 7, with 14 bases in between. Germline loops: CDR1 LNHDA, CDR2 SQIVND (reference sequence). The CDR3 is 12 amino acids. CDR3 residues: CATLRRGQPQHF. CDR3 DNA: TGTGCCACACTCAGGCGCGGGCAGCCCCAGCATTTT.

There are many counts of this clonotype. The gene calls are TRBV29-1 and TRBJ2-7; 7 bases agree with TRBD2. Germline assignment: CDR1 SQVTM and CDR2 ANQGSEA. Losses at the gene ends were 6 bases for V and 6 bases for J; bases not matched to a gene: 5. The CDR3 extends over 11 amino acids. The CDR3 loop reads CSVGTSVEQYF. In nucleotides, the CDR3 is TGCAGCGTCGGAACTAGCGTCGAGCAGTACTTC.

This clonotype was detected once. The chain recombines TRBV12-3 or TRBV12-4 with TRBJ1-6; no clear D. This CDR3 region has 12 residues. V dropped 5 bases and J dropped 7 bases, with 6 bases sitting between them. DNA of the CDR3: TGTGCCAGCAGTGCATCAAATTCACCCCTCCACTTT. It codes for CASSASNSPLHF.

This clonotype was recorded at least ten times. The V call is TRBV6-5, the J call TRBJ1-5; D perhaps matches TRBD1 (5 bases). The CDR3 consists of 13 residues. The V and J ends lost 2 bases and 7 bases respectively, with 9 bases between them. The germline V gene has CDR1 MNHEY and CDR2 SVGAGI. The CDR3 nucleotides are TGTGCCAGCAGTTACGCCAGGGACCAGCCCCAGCATTTT. It translates to CASSYARDQPQHF.

This clonotype was seen many times. This chain uses TRBV15 with TRBJ1-1; D may be TRBD1 (5 bases). The V end was cut by 0 bases, the J end by 3 bases, with 17 bases between. Germline lookup yields CDR1 LNHNV and CDR2 YYDKDF (reference sequence). The CDR3 is 17 amino acids. The CDR3 loop is CATSRDRGGRSDTEAFF. CDR3 bases: TGTGCCACCAGCAGAGATCGGGGCGGTAGGAGTGACACTGAAGCTTTCTTT.

This clonotype was recorded at least ten times. This chain links TRBV6-5 with TRBJ2-7; D is perhaps TRBD1 or TRBD2 (5 bases each). Germline-derived CDR1 and CDR2 are MNHEY and SVGAGI. The CDR3 is made up of 13 amino acids. V gave up 8 bases and J gave up 6 bases, with 17 bases separating them. The CDR3 loop reads CASEPTGLTEQYF. The CDR3 nucleotides are TGTGCCAGCGAACCGACGGGGCTCACCGAGCAGTACTTC.